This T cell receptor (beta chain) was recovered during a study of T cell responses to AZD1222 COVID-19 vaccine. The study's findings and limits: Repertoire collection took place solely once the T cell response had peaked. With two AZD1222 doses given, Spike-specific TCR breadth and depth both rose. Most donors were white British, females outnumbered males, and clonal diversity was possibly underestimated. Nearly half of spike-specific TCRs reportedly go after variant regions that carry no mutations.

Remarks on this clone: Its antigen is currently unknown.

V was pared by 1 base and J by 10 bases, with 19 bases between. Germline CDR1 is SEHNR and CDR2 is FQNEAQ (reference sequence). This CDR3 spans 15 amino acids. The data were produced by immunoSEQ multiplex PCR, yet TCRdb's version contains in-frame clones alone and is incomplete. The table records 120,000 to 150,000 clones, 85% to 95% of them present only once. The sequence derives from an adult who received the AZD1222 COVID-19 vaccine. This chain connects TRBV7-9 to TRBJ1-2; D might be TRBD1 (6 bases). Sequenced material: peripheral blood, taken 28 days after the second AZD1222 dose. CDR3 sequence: CASSLVFRGRAVYTF. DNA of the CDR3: TGTGCCAGCAGCTTAGTATTCAGGGGCAGGGCCGTCTACACCTTC.